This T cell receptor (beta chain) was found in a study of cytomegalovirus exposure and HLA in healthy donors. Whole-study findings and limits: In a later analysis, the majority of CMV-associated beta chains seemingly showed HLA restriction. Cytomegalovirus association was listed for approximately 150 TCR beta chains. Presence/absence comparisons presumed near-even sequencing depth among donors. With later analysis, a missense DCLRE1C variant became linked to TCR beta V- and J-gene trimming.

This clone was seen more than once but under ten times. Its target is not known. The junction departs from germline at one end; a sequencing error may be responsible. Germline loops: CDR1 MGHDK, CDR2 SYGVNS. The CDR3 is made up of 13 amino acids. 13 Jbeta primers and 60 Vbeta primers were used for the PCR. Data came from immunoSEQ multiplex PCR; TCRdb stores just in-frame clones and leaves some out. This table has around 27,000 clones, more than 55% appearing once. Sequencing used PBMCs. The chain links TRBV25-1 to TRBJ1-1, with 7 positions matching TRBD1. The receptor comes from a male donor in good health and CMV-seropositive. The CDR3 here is CASGLTGTTVAFF. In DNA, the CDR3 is TGTGCCAGCGGTTTGACAGGGACGACTGTAGCTTTCTTT.